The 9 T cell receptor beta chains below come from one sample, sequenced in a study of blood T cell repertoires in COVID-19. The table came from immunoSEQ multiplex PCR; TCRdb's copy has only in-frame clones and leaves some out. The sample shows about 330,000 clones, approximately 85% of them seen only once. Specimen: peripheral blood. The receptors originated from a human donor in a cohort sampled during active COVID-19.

The CDR3 DNA sequence: TGTGCCAGCACCGGAGTGAGGGATAACTATGGCTACACCTTC. Translation gives CASTGVRDNYGYTF. The chain recombines TRBV6-6 with TRBJ1-2; the D is unclear. This CDR3 has 14 residues. Per the germline V gene, CDR1 is MNHNY and CDR2 is SVGAGI (reference sequence). The ends were cut back, 7 bases at V and 1 base at J, with 13 bases in the middle.

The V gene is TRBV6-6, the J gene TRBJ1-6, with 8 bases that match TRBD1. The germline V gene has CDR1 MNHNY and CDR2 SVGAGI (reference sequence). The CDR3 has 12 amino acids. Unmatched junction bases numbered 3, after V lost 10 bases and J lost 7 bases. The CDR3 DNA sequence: TGTGCCATCGGGACAGGCAATTCACCCCTCCACTTT. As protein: CAIGTGNSPLHF.

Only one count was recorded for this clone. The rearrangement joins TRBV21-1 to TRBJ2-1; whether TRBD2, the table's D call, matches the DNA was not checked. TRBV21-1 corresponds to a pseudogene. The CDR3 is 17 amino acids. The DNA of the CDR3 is TGTGCCAGCAGCAAATTGGGTCTGAGGGTATACTACAATGAGCAGTTCTTC. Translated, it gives CASSKLGLRVYYNEQFF.

The CDR3 DNA reads TGTGCCAGCAGTTTTGGGGCATCCTCGACGGAGCAGTACTTC. This gives the protein CASSFGASSTEQYF. The rearrangement links TRBV27 to TRBJ2-7, with D perhaps matching TRBD1 (5 bases). In germline, CDR1 is MNHEY, CDR2 SMNVEV (reference sequence). The CDR3 spans 14 residues. V lost 3 bases, J lost 7 bases, and 16 bases lay in between.

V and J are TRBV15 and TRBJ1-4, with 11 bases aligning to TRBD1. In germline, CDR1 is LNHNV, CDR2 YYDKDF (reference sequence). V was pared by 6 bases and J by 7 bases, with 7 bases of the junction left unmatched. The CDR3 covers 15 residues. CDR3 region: CATREPGQGGEKLFF. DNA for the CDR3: TGTGCCACCAGGGAACCGGGACAGGGGGGTGAAAAACTGTTTTTT.

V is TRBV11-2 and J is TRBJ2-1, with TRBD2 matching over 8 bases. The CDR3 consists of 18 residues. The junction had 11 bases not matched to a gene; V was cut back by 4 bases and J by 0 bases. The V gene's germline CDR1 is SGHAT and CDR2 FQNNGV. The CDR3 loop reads CASSSRERGPSSYNEQFF. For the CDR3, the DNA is TGTGCCAGCAGCTCCCGTGAGCGGGGGCCGAGCTCCTACAATGAGCAGTTCTTC.

The CDR3 DNA reads TGTGCCAGCAGCCAAGGGGGAGGGACCCTTGAAGCTTTCTTT. Amino acid sequence: CASSQGGGTLEAFF. The chain joins TRBV3-1 (or the pseudogene TRBV3-2) to TRBJ1-1; a weak D match, TRBD1 (5 bases). Looked up from germline, CDR1 is LGHDT and CDR2 is YNNKEL (reference sequence). This CDR3 is 14 amino acids long. V lost 1 base and J lost 7, with 13 bases in between.

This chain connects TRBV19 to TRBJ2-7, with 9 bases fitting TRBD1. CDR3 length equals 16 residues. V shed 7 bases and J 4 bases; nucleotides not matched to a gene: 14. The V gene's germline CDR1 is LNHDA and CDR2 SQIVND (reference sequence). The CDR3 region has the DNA TGTGCCAGTACCTCCCCCGGGGGACAGGGAAGGTACGAGCAGTACTTC. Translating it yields CASTSPGGQGRYEQYF.

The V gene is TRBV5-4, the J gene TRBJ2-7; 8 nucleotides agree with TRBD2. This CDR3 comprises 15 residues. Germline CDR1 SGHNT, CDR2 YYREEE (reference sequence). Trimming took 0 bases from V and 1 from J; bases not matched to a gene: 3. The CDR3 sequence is CASSLAGGGSYEQYF. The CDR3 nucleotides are TGTGCCAGCAGCTTGGCCGGGGGGGGATCCTACGAGCAGTACTTC. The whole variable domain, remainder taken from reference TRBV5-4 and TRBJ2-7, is ETGVTQSPTHLIKTRGQQVTLRCSSQSGHNTVSWYQQALGQGPQFIFQYYREEENGRGNFPPRFSGLQFPNYSSELNVNALELDDSALYLCASSLAGGGSYEQYFGPGTRLTVT.